Described below is a single T cell receptor (beta chain) sequence and its context. As originally analysed: Counts of nucleated cells, estimated from reference gene primer amplification, were obtained. Only in-frame clones appear in the TCRdb table, and some are missing; sequencing was by immunoSEQ multiplex PCR. The V and J calls and clone size were taken over from that table, and D and trimming were inferred from the DNA. The sample comprises about 39,000 clones, 80% to 90% of which are singletons, and around 5.2% rests with the top ten. This record comes from a study of blood T cell repertoires in COVID-19. Study-wide context: The samples span acute and convalescent COVID-19 from the United States, Italy and Spain. The analysed material was cDNA or gDNA that came from T cells, B-cell-depleted T cells, or PBMCs.

The CDR3 loop spans 16 amino acids. V shed 4 bases and J shed 7 bases, with 23 bases lying between them. Germline assignment: CDR1 SEHNR and CDR2 FQNEAQ (reference sequence). The V gene is TRBV7-9, the J gene TRBJ2-7; a weak D match, TRBD2 (7 bases). This clonotype was sampled from a man aged 40-49 years with active COVID-19. The specimen was peripheral blood. CDR3 sequence reads: CASSSPWGGAHEEQYF. The CDR3 DNA sequence: TGTGCCAGCAGCTCTCCCTGGGGGGGGGCGCACGAGGAGCAGTACTTC.